The present T cell receptor (beta chain) was sequenced within a study of shared clonotypes between healthy human individuals. Germline loops: CDR1 SGHDT, CDR2 YYEEEE. This CDR3 has 15 residues. V lost 4 bases, J lost 4 bases, and 12 bases lay in between. CD8 memory pooled CD45RO+ cells and CCR7-negative CD45RA+ TemRA cells. Data came from immunoSEQ multiplex PCR; TCRdb stores just in-frame clones and leaves some out. The sample shows about 380,000 clones, just over 95% of them seen only once. This TCR derives from a young man in good health. The gene calls are TRBV5-6 and TRBJ2-6; D ambiguous. What was sequenced was memory CD8+ T cells sorted from blood. Subset given: CD45RO+ cells pooled with CCR7-negative TemRA cells. CDR3 sequence (DNA): TGTGCCAGCAGCGAAGGGTTCTCCGGGGCCAACGTCCTGACTTTC. Translating it yields CASSEGFSGANVLTF.